A single sample gave rise to the 30 T cell receptor beta chains below, sequenced in a study of cytomegalovirus exposure and HLA in healthy donors. The PCR made use of 60 Vbeta and 13 Jbeta primers. Libraries were prepared by immunoSEQ multiplex PCR; TCRdb keeps only in-frame clonotypes and omits some of them. The sample has 150,000 to 200,000 clones, 76% seen once. The sample comprised PBMCs. Receptors originate from a female donor in good health and CMV-seronegative.

This CDR3 is CASSLSGLAERYEQYF. The DNA for the CDR3 is TGTGCCAGCAGTTTATCAGGACTAGCGGAACGATACGAGCAGTACTTC. This chain links TRBV27 with TRBJ2-7; TRBD2 aligns across 10 bases. Losses at the gene ends were 0 bases for V and 4 bases for J; bases not matched to a gene: 6. Germline assignment: CDR1 MNHEY and CDR2 SMNVEV (reference sequence). The CDR3 has 16 residues.

The chain recombines TRBV7-8 with TRBJ1-4; 8 bases fit TRBD1. CDR1 is SGHVS and CDR2 is FQNEAQ in the germline V gene. The J segment lost 13 bases and the V segment lost 5 bases, leaving 12 bases of the junction unmatched. CDR3 size: 14 residues. CDR3 sequence: CASSTPDRVFGLFF. CDR3 nucleotide sequence: TGTGCCAGCAGCACCCCGGACAGGGTGTTTGGACTGTTTTTT.

The rearrangement uses TRBV2 and TRBJ2-2, with D possibly being TRBD2 (5 bases). Trimming took 4 bases from V and 6 from J, leaving 9 bases between them. CDR3 length: 13 residues. Germline CDR1 SNHLY, CDR2 FYNNEI. CDR3 sequence reads: CASSGAGAGELFF. In DNA form, the CDR3 reads TGTGCCAGCAGTGGTGCGGGCGCCGGGGAGCTGTTTTTT.

The rearrangement uses TRBV2 and TRBJ2-3; a weak D match, TRBD2 (6 bases). V was shortened by 8 bases and J by 4 bases, with 16 bases between the two germline ends. Looked up from germline, CDR1 is SNHLY and CDR2 is FYNNEI. The CDR3 consists of 14 residues. The CDR3, as DNA: TGTGCCAGCGGAGGGCTAGCAGTGGCAGATACGCAGTATTTT. It encodes CASGGLAVADTQYF.

The genes are TRBV6-5 and TRBJ2-7, with no clear D. CDR1 and CDR2 from the germline V gene are MNHEY and SVGAGI. CDR3 length: 11 residues. V shed 6 bases and J shed 5 bases, with 8 bases lying between them. CDR3 nucleotide sequence: TGTGCCAGCAGGTTAGCCCACGAGCAGTACTTC. This gives the protein CASRLAHEQYF.

Remarks on this clone: Other DNA sequences in this specimen translate into the identical CDR3. This chain joins TRBV7-9 and TRBJ1-5, with a weak D call TRBD1 (5 bases). The germline V gene encodes CDR1 SEHNR and CDR2 FQNEAQ (reference sequence). The CDR3 covers 14 residues. Trimming shortened V by 2 bases and J by 5 bases, and 10 bases separated the two germline ends. The CDR3 here is CASSLSGGDQPQHF. CDR3 sequence (DNA): TGTGCCAGCAGCTTAAGCGGGGGGGATCAGCCCCAGCATTTT.

As for this clone: The same CDR3 arises from other DNA sequences in this sample as well. The CDR3 DNA reads TGTGCCAGTAGACAGGGGCCCAACACCGGGGAGCTGTTTTTT. It yields the protein CASRQGPNTGELFF. The chain links TRBV28 to TRBJ2-2, with 8 bases aligning to TRBD1. J was trimmed by 2 bases and V by 9 bases; bases with no gene match: 5. From germline, CDR1 is MDHEN and CDR2 SYDVKM. This CDR3 is built from 14 residues.

The chain carries TRBV30 and TRBJ2-6; D possibly corresponds to TRBD1 (5 bases). Between the trimmed V and J ends, which lost 7 bases and 0 bases, there was a span of 13 bases. The CDR3 is 15 amino acids. Germline-derived CDR1 and CDR2 are GTSNPN and SVGIG (reference sequence). In DNA, the CDR3 is TGTGCCTTAAGACAGTTCCTCTCTGGGGCCAACGTCCTGACTTTC. As protein: CALRQFLSGANVLTF. Full variable domain (outside the CDR3, taken from reference TRBV30 and TRBJ2-6): SQTIHQWPATLVQPVGSPLSLECTVEGTSNPNLYWYRQAAGRGLQLLFYSVGIGQISSEVPQNLSASRPQDRQFILSSKKLLLSDSGFYLCALRQFLSGANVLTFGAGSRLTVL.

V usage is TRBV9 and J usage is TRBJ2-7; 10 nucleotides agree with TRBD1. The J segment lost 5 bases and the V segment lost 6 bases, leaving 11 bases of the junction unmatched. Germline CDR1 and CDR2: SGDLS and YYNGEE. The CDR3 spans 15 residues. The DNA for the CDR3 is TGTGCCAGCAACCCCAGCCCGGGACAGGGGAACGAGCAGTACTTC. Translation gives CASNPSPGQGNEQYF. The full variable domain, its missing parts supplied by reference TRBV9 and TRBJ2-7, is DSGVTQTPKHLITATGQRVTLRCSPRSGDLSVYWYQQSLDQGLQFLIQYYNGEERAKGNILERFSAQQFPDLHSELNLSSLELGDSALYFCASNPSPGQGNEQYFGPGTRLTVT.

The sample holds a few counts of this clone. The chain joins TRBV10-3 to TRBJ2-7, with D uncertain. The V and J ends lost 4 bases and 3 bases respectively, with 7 bases between them. The V gene's germline CDR1 is ENHRY and CDR2 SYGVKD. This CDR3 has 12 amino acids. CDR3 residues: CAISGAGYEQYF. CDR3 coding DNA: TGTGCCATCAGTGGGGCCGGCTACGAGCAGTACTTC.

The chain joins TRBV6-1 to TRBJ1-3; 8 bases match TRBD1. The CDR3 has 19 residues. V was pared by 4 bases and J by 0 bases, with 14 bases of the junction left unmatched. Looked up from germline, CDR1 is MNHNS and CDR2 is SASEGT. The CDR3 is CASSVLGQARLHSGNTIYF. CDR3 bases: TGTGCCAGCAGTGTACTGGGACAGGCCCGATTACACTCTGGAAACACCATATATTTT.

The rearrangement joins TRBV11-2 to TRBJ2-1; D unclear. Trimming removed 3 bases from V and 0 bases from J, with 9 bases in between. The CDR3 extends over 15 amino acids. Germline-derived CDR1 and CDR2 are SGHAT and FQNNGV. For the CDR3, the DNA is TGTGCCAGCAGCTTTGAAGCGATCTCCTACAATGAGCAGTTCTTC. Translating gives CASSFEAISYNEQFF.

The rearrangement links TRBV10-3 to TRBJ2-5; 11 positions match TRBD2. The CDR3 has 16 residues. The J segment lost 5 bases and the V segment lost 2 bases, leaving 7 bases of the junction unmatched. Germline V gene lookup returns CDR1 ENHRY and CDR2 SYGVKD. The CDR3 reads CAISERLAGGAETQYF. CDR3 nucleotide sequence: TGTGCCATCAGTGAGAGGCTAGCGGGAGGTGCGGAGACCCAGTACTTC.

The gene calls are TRBV18 and TRBJ2-5; weak D call: TRBD1 (5 bases). Germline loops: CDR1 KGHSH, CDR2 LQKENI. V lost 1 base and J 5 bases, leaving 11 bases between the germline ends. The CDR3 loop spans 14 amino acids. CDR3 in DNA: TGTGCCAGCTCACCACGGGGCGGTGGTGAGACCCAGTACTTC. As protein: CASSPRGGGETQYF.

V gene TRBV11-3 combines with J gene TRBJ2-5, with 13 bases matching TRBD2. With V trimmed by 4 bases and J by 5 bases, 7 bases remained unmatched. The CDR3 loop spans 16 amino acids. Looked up from germline, CDR1 is SGHNT and CDR2 is YENEEA. CDR3 nucleotide sequence: TGTGCCAGCAGCTACGCCGGGACTAGCGGGACCGAGACCCAGTACTTC. The encoded protein is CASSYAGTSGTETQYF.

The V and J genes are TRBV7-7 and TRBJ2-5; the D gene is possibly TRBD1 (5 bases). Trimming took off 5 bases at V and 5 bases at J, with 9 bases between the two ends. This CDR3 is built from 12 residues. The germline CDR1 and CDR2 sequences are SSHAT and FNYEAQ (reference sequence). The DNA for the CDR3 is TGTGCCAGCAGCCCGAACAGGGAGACCCAGTACTTC. Protein: CASSPNRETQYF.

The chain is built from TRBV4-1 and TRBJ2-7, with a weak D call TRBD1 (6 bases). Trimming left V 2 bases short and J 4 bases short, with 9 bases between. This CDR3 is 13 amino acids long. Germline V lookup: CDR1 MGHRA, CDR2 YSYEKL. The CDR3 region is CASSQQTGYEQYF. DNA for the CDR3: TGCGCCAGCAGCCAACAGACAGGTTACGAGCAGTACTTC.

The J gene is TRBJ1-5, the V gene TRBV9, with 8 nucleotides matching TRBD1. The V and J ends lost 3 bases and 1 base, in that order; junction bases with no gene match: 0. CDR1 and CDR2 from the germline V gene are SGDLS and YYNGEE. The CDR3 has 14 amino acids. CDR3 residues: CASSAGGSNQPQHF. In nucleotides, the CDR3 is TGTGCCAGCAGCGCAGGGGGCAGCAATCAGCCCCAGCATTTT.

The rearrangement joins TRBV10-3 to TRBJ2-5; 8 nucleotides match TRBD1. After removal of 3 bases from V and 2 bases from J, the junction contained 8 bases not matched to a gene. This CDR3 has 16 amino acids. From germline, CDR1 is ENHRY and CDR2 SYGVKD. CDR3 sequence: CAISDPRTGRQETQYF. For the CDR3, the DNA is TGTGCCATCAGTGACCCCCGGACAGGGAGGCAAGAGACCCAGTACTTC.

Remarks on this clone: The same CDR3 arises from other DNA sequences in this sample as well. The chain employs TRBV19 and TRBJ2-5, with a possible D match to TRBD1 (6 bases). V lost 3 bases and J 2 bases, leaving 7 bases between the germline ends. The CDR3 is 13 amino acids. CDR1 is LNHDA and CDR2 is SQIVND in the germline V gene (reference sequence). The CDR3 coding sequence is TGTGCCAGTAGTATTCAGGGGCAAGAGACCCAGTACTTC. Protein product: CASSIQGQETQYF.

V and J are TRBV6-1 and TRBJ1-6, with TRBD1 as a possible D gene (6 bases). Trimming took off 9 bases at V and 7 bases at J, with 19 bases between the two ends. The CDR3 has 15 residues. Per germline, CDR1 MNHNS and CDR2 SASEGT. For the CDR3, the DNA is TGTGCCAGTGATGGACAGCAAGCCCTCAATTCACCCCTCCACTTT. This encodes CASDGQQALNSPLHF.

The chain employs TRBV6-5 and TRBJ2-1, with D possibly TRBD2 on 7 matching bases. V was pared by 1 base and J by 6 bases, with 10 bases between. The CDR3 spans 14 residues. CDR1 and CDR2 (germline): MNHEY, SVGAGI. CDR3 DNA: TGTGCCAGCAGTTACTTAAGGGGGGGCAATGAGCAGTTCTTC. Protein product: CASSYLRGGNEQFF.

This clone has a handful of counts. This chain links TRBV9 with TRBJ1-5; 8 bases fit TRBD1. The germline CDR1 and CDR2 sequences are SGDLS and YYNGEE. CDR3 size: 15 residues. Trimming removed 3 bases from V and 0 bases from J; junction bases left unmatched: 2. The CDR3 sequence is CASSATGDSNQPQHF. The CDR3 nucleotides are TGTGCCAGCAGCGCGACAGGGGATAGCAATCAGCCCCAGCATTTT.

This clone was picked up one time. The rearrangement joins TRBV10-3 to TRBJ1-5, with a possible D match to TRBD1 (5 bases). Trimming removed 8 bases from V and 7 bases from J, with 18 bases in between. Germline CDR1 reads ENHRY; CDR2 reads SYGVKD. This CDR3 spans 14 amino acids. The CDR3 region is CAISKGRENQPQHF. CDR3 nucleotides: TGTGCCATCTCTAAGGGGAGGGAGAACCAGCCCCAGCATTTT.

This clone occurred a few times. This sequence joins TRBV7-2 and TRBJ2-7; maybe TRBD2 (6 bases). Trimming removed 1 base at V and 5 bases at J, with 12 bases between. Germline CDR1 reads SGHTA; CDR2 reads FQGNSA. There are 14 residues in the CDR3. The CDR3 nucleotides read TGTGCCAGCAGCTTAGTCGGGGGTTTGCACGAGCAGTACTTC. Translating gives CASSLVGGLHEQYF.

The gene calls are TRBV29-1 and TRBJ1-1; D is undetermined. V was cut by 1 base and J by 0 bases, with 6 bases left in between. Germline values: CDR1 SQVTM, CDR2 ANQGSEA. The CDR3 runs 13 residues. CDR3 coding DNA: TGCAGCGTTGAAGCCAACATGAACACTGAAGCTTTCTTT. It encodes CSVEANMNTEAFF.

This clone appeared a few times. The chain employs TRBV6-4 and TRBJ2-1, with D perhaps TRBD1 (5 bases). CDR1 MRHNA and CDR2 SNTAGT come from the germline V gene. V lost 3 bases and J 0 bases, leaving 9 bases between the germline ends. This CDR3 spans 15 amino acids. CDR3 sequence: CASSEQASSYNEQFF. The CDR3 nucleotides are TGTGCCAGCAGTGAACAGGCGAGCTCCTACAATGAGCAGTTCTTC.

This chain links TRBV10-3 with TRBJ1-2; 10 bases line up with TRBD1. V trimming: 7 bases; J trimming: 4 bases; junction bases outside the gene matches: 3. The germline V gene has CDR1 ENHRY and CDR2 SYGVKD. The length of the CDR3 is 13 residues. This CDR3 is CAITGQGIYGYTF. In DNA form, the CDR3 reads TGTGCCATCACGGGACAGGGGATCTATGGCTACACCTTC.

A single count supports this clone. The genes are TRBV7-9 and TRBJ1-1; no firm D call. V dropped 1 base and J dropped 1 base, with 16 bases sitting between them. This CDR3 is built from 17 residues. The germline gives CDR1 SEHNR, CDR2 FQNEAQ (reference sequence). CDR3 DNA: TGTGCCAGCAGCTTAGACAGCTACCTCCCTGGGAACACTGAAGCTTTCTTT. Protein: CASSLDSYLPGNTEAFF.

The table lists this clone with a few counts. The J gene is TRBJ2-6, the V gene TRBV5-1; no firm D call. V was cut by 4 bases and J by 1 base, with 9 bases left in between. This CDR3 region has 15 residues. Germline CDR1 reads SGHRS; CDR2 reads YFSETQ. The CDR3 here is CASSATVSGANVLTF. For the CDR3, the DNA is TGCGCCAGCAGCGCCACGGTGTCTGGGGCCAACGTCCTGACTTTC. The complete variable domain, with remaining parts taken from reference TRBV5-1 and TRBJ2-6, reads KAGVTQTPRYLIKTRGQQVTLSCSPISGHRSVSWYQQTPGQGLQFLFEYFSETQRNKGNFPGRFSGRQFSNSRSEMNVSTLELGDSALYLCASSATVSGANVLTFGAGSRLTVL.